This is a list of T cell receptor beta chains from one sample in a study of neoadjuvant anti-PD-1 for oral cavity cancer. The table came from immunoSEQ multiplex PCR; TCRdb's copy has only in-frame clones and leaves some out. The sample lists over 10,000 clones; 65% were seen once. Sequencing was performed on PBMCs, taken before nivolumab (anti-PD-1) treatment. The source of these receptors is a person aged 35-79 years with oral cavity squamous cell carcinoma. CDR3s include the opening cysteine and the closing phenylalanine or tryptophan. D genes are given only for firm matches. The size of a clone is reported for some rows only, either as once, few or many, or as a class for expanded clones.

>.|.|TRBV27|13|TRBJ1-1
CASKGRVGDEAFF
TGTGCCAGCAAGGGGAGGGTAGGGGACGAAGCTTTCTTT
>.|.|TRBV23-1|14|TRBJ1-1
CASRGGLRNTEAFF
TGCGCCAGCAGGGGTGGGTTAAGGAACACTGAAGCTTTCTTT
>.|.|TRBV5-4|19|TRBJ2-4
CASSNTGRSFLSAKNIQYF
TGTGCCAGCAGCAATACAGGGAGGAGTTTTCTCTCGGCCAAAAACATTCAGTACTTC
>TRBD1|.|TRBV19|15|TRBJ2-3
CASSDRDSSTDTQYF
TGTGCCAGTAGTGACCGGGACAGCTCCACAGATACGCAGTATTTT
>TRBD1|.|TRBV2|16|TRBJ2-1
CASSEGTGVGGDEQFF
TGTGCCAGCAGTGAAGGGACAGGGGTAGGGGGGGATGAGCAGTTCTTC
>TRBD1|.|TRBV7-9|16|TRBJ1-2
CASSLGQGITGYGYTF
TGTGCCAGCAGCTTAGGACAGGGTATCACCGGCTATGGCTACACCTTC
>.|.|TRBV5-1|15|TRBJ2-2
CASSLDPGKAGELFF
TGCGCCAGCAGCTTAGACCCAGGGAAAGCCGGGGAGCTGTTTTTT
>.|.|TRBV30|15|TRBJ2-7
CAWSVRQAGNYEQYF
TGTGCCTGGAGTGTAAGGCAGGCGGGCAACTACGAGCAGTACTTC
>.|.|TRBV19|13|TRBJ1-2
CASSIQGNYGYTF
TGTGCCAGTAGTATTCAGGGGAACTATGGCTACACCTTC
>TRBD2|few|TRBV5-1|15|TRBJ2-3
CASSLVAGFTDTQYF
TGCGCCAGCAGCTTGGTAGCGGGATTCACAGATACGCAGTATTTT
>TRBD1|.|TRBV7-9|14|TRBJ2-1
CASSIQGSFNEQFF
TGTGCCAGCAGCATACAGGGGTCGTTCAATGAGCAGTTCTTC
>.|.|TRBV29-1|13|TRBJ1-2
CSFGGGGNYGYTF
TGCAGCTTTGGGGGGGGCGGTAACTATGGCTACACCTTC
>.|.|TRBV30|16|TRBJ1-1
CAWSRGRVKPNTEAFF
TGTGCCTGGAGTAGAGGTCGTGTGAAGCCGAACACTGAAGCTTTCTTT
>TRBD1|few|TRBV7-9|15|TRBJ2-5
CASSLDGDRRETQYF
TGTGCCAGCAGCTTAGATGGGGACAGGAGAGAGACCCAGTACTTC
>.|.|TRBV5-6|13|TRBJ2-7
CASSSLMKAEQYF
TGTGCCAGCAGCTCATTGATGAAGGCCGAGCAGTACTTC
>.|few|TRBV6-5|12|TRBJ1-1
CASSYGGREAFF
TGTGCCAGCAGTTACGGAGGCAGGGAAGCTTTCTTT
>TRBD1|.|TRBV9|16|TRBJ1-1
CASSVDTGTGLSRAFF
TGTGCCAGCAGCGTTGATACCGGGACAGGACTTAGCCGTGCTTTCTTT
>.|.|TRBV14|16|TRBJ2-5
CASSQELRFGGETQYF
TGTGCCAGCAGCCAAGAATTAAGGTTCGGAGGAGAGACCCAGTACTTC
>.|.|TRBV5-1|14|TRBJ2-7
CASSLATTETEQYF
TGCGCCAGCAGCTTGGCCACGACAGAAACCGAGCAGTACTTC
>.|.|TRBV6-1|15|TRBJ1-5
CASSEAGGIHQPQHF
TGTGCCAGCAGTGAAGCTGGGGGGATCCATCAGCCCCAGCATTTT
>.|.|TRBV18|15|TRBJ1-2
CASSFDNAGSYGYTF
TGTGCCAGCTCTTTCGACAATGCCGGTTCCTATGGCTACACCTTC
>.|.|TRBV5-1|14|TRBJ2-7
CASSSAGDSREQYF
TGCGCCAGCAGCTCCGCCGGGGACTCCCGAGAGCAGTACTTC
>TRBD1|.|TRBV7-8|15|TRBJ1-1
CASSLNGRGVTEAFF
TGTGCCAGCAGCTTAAACGGCAGGGGGGTCACTGAAGCTTTCTTT
>.|few|TRBV7-9|12|TRBJ2-7
CASGQQHYEQYF
TGTGCCAGCGGTCAGCAACACTACGAGCAGTACTTC
>.|.|TRBV7-2|12|TRBJ2-5
CASSSPLETQYF
TGTGCCAGCAGCTCCCCCCTGGAGACCCAGTACTTC
>TRBD1|few|TRBV19|16|TRBJ1-2
CASSIDGQGANYGYTF
TGTGCCAGTAGTATAGACGGACAGGGGGCTAACTATGGCTACACCTTC
>TRBD1|.|TRBV30|15|TRBJ2-3
CAWDQLRGSADTQYF
TGTGCCTGGGATCAACTCAGGGGGTCGGCAGATACGCAGTATTTT
>.|few|TRBV2|12|TRBJ1-2
CASAAGNYGYTF
TGTGCCAGCGCAGCAGGGAACTATGGCTACACCTTC
>.|few|TRBV6-5|14|TRBJ2-7
CASSYKRPPYEQYF
TGTGCCAGCAGTTACAAACGGCCCCCCTACGAGCAGTACTTC
>.|.|TRBV19|14|TRBJ2-7
CASSAEGAYYEQYF
TGTGCCAGTAGTGCGGAGGGGGCTTACTACGAGCAGTACTTC
>.|few|TRBV7-8|16|TRBJ1-1
CASSLRAGLSNTEAFF
TGTGCCAGCAGCTTGAGGGCAGGCCTGTCGAACACTGAAGCTTTCTTT
>.|.|TRBV27|13|TRBJ1-1
CASSLRASTEAFF
TGTGCCAGCAGTTTAAGGGCAAGCACTGAAGCTTTCTTT
>.|.|TRBV5-4|14|TRBJ1-2
CASSTPRAGSGYTF
TGTGCCAGCAGCACGCCGAGAGCGGGAAGTGGCTACACCTTC
>TRBD2|.|TRBV9|19|TRBJ2-1
CASSYPRGLLADNYNEQFF
TGTGCCAGCAGTTACCCCAGAGGGCTTCTAGCGGATAATTACAATGAGCAGTTCTTC
>.|.|TRBV4-2|15|TRBJ2-5
CASSQDLGGQETQYF
TGTGCCAGCAGCCAAGATCTTGGGGGCCAAGAGACCCAGTACTTC
>.|.|TRBV6-1|14|TRBJ2-1
CASSEALLGNEQFF
TGTGCCAGCAGTGAAGCGCTTCTTGGTAATGAGCAGTTCTTC
>.|.|TRBV9|13|TRBJ2-1
CASSVTTDNEQFF
TGTGCCAGCAGCGTGACTACTGACAATGAGCAGTTCTTC
>.|.|TRBV27|18|TRBJ1-1
CASSHLAAAPGSDTEAFF
TGTGCCAGCAGTCACTTGGCTGCAGCCCCAGGGAGCGACACTGAAGCTTTCTTT
>.|.|TRBV5-6|14|TRBJ1-5
CASSFQGNNQPQHF
TGTGCCAGCAGCTTCCAGGGAAACAATCAGCCCCAGCATTTT
>.|few|TRBV11-3|13|TRBJ2-1
CASSLGVHNEQFF
TGTGCCAGCAGCTTAGGAGTCCACAATGAGCAGTTCTTC
>.|.|TRBV5-6|15|TRBJ2-3
CASSLAAQVTDTQYF
TGTGCCAGCAGCTTGGCAGCCCAGGTCACAGATACGCAGTATTTT
>.|.|TRBV27|14|TRBJ1-1
CASSLRAMNTEAFF
TGTGCCAGCAGTTTAAGGGCAATGAACACTGAAGCTTTCTTT
>.|few|TRBV13|12|TRBJ1-6
CASSTGPAPLHF
TGTGCCAGCAGCACAGGGCCGGCACCCCTCCACTTT
>TRBD1|.|TRBV15|16|TRBJ2-3
CATSREGGPLTDTQYF
TGTGCCACCAGCAGAGAAGGGGGCCCTCTCACAGATACGCAGTATTTT
>TRBD1|.|TRBV7-3|18|TRBJ2-5
CASSLGQGRTEAFETQYF
TGTGCCAGCAGCTTGGGACAGGGGCGAACAGAGGCTTTTGAGACCCAGTACTTC
>TRBD2|.|TRBV9|16|TRBJ2-3
CASSVTSGPGADTQYF
TGTGCCAGCAGCGTCACTAGCGGCCCGGGCGCAGATACGCAGTATTTT
>.|.|TRBV2|15|TRBJ2-1
CASSDGFTINNEQFF
TGTGCCAGCAGTGACGGATTCACTATTAACAATGAGCAGTTCTTC